The 16 T cell receptor beta chains listed next were all sequenced from one sample in a study of identical twins. MiXCR, run by TCRdb on the 5' RACE reads, gives a single entry per CDR3 protein. This sample has 600,000 to 800,000 distinct CDR3 sequences, with roughly 20% found just once. This sample was also put to use in a study of T cells expressing NK-cell markers.

The sample consisted of PBMCs. The receptors were gathered from a woman aged 18-30 years in good health.

This clonotype was detected a few times. This chain uses TRBV20-1 with TRBJ1-1; no clear D. The CDR3 totals 11 residues. CDR1 is DFQATT, CDR2 SNEGSKA, per germline (reference sequence). V lost 6 bases and J lost 5, with 10 bases in between. CDR3 DNA sequence: TGCAGTGCAAAAAGAGGGACTGAAGCTTTCTTT. Translated, it gives CSAKRGTEAFF.

J is TRBJ2-5 and V is TRBV9, with TRBD2 matching over 7 bases. Germline assignment: CDR1 SGDLS and CDR2 YYNGEE. J lost 2 bases, V lost 3 bases, and 13 bases had no gene match. CDR3 size: 17 residues. CDR3 coding DNA: TGTGCCAGCAGCGAGGCCCCAATGGGGGGGGGTCAAGAGACCCAGTACTTC. This encodes CASSEAPMGGGQETQYF. Looking up the rest from reference TRBV9 and TRBJ2-5 gives the full variable domain: DSGVTQTPKHLITATGQRVTLRCSPRSGDLSVYWYQQSLDQGLQFLIQYYNGEERAKGNILERFSAQQFPDLHSELNLSSLELGDSALYFCASSEAPMGGGQETQYFGPGTRLLVL.

The chain is built from TRBV12-3 or TRBV12-4 and TRBJ2-1; D is possibly TRBD1 (5 bases). This CDR3 is built from 15 residues. Trimming took 7 bases from V and 0 from J, leaving 13 bases between them. CDR3 amino acids: CASKLRQSSYNEQFF. The CDR3 nucleotides read TGTGCCAGCAAGCTTCGACAGAGCTCCTACAATGAGCAGTTCTTC.

This clonotype has more than one count but fewer than ten. This chain uses TRBV11-2 with TRBJ2-1; maybe TRBD2 (6 bases). The CDR3 covers 14 residues. Per germline, CDR1 SGHAT and CDR2 FQNNGV. The V gene lost 6 bases and the J gene lost 6 bases, with 15 bases spanning the gap. The CDR3 protein is CASRSGRWGNEQFF. The CDR3 DNA reads as TGTGCCAGCAGATCGGGGAGGTGGGGCAATGAGCAGTTCTTC.

The chain is built from TRBV7-6 and TRBJ2-2, with a possible D match to TRBD1 (5 bases). Trimming took 7 bases from V and 4 from J, leaving 16 bases between them. Germline loops: CDR1 SGHVS, CDR2 FNYEAQ. The CDR3 extends over 15 amino acids. CDR3 DNA: TGTGCCAGCAAGGACAACCCGAGTGGCACCGGGGAGCTGTTTTTT. Residues: CASKDNPSGTGELFF.

This clonotype was seen a few times. The chain carries TRBV27 and TRBJ1-1; D may be TRBD1 (5 bases). The CDR3 runs to 14 residues. The germline CDR1 and CDR2 sequences are MNHEY and SMNVEV (reference sequence). V gave up 7 bases and J gave up 4 bases, with 16 bases separating them. The CDR3 bases are TGTGCCAGCACCTCCTCTGCAGGGAGCACTGAAGCTTTCTTT. Residues: CASTSSAGSTEAFF.

This clonotype occurred a few times. The chain recombines TRBV6-1 with TRBJ2-5; D is possibly TRBD2 (5 bases). V was shortened by 10 bases and J by 4 bases, with 19 bases between the two germline ends. The CDR3 contains 14 residues. Germline V gene sequence: CDR1 MNHNS, CDR2 SASEGT. CDR3 nucleotides: TGTGCCATACAATCGGACTGGGCGGCAGAGACCCAGTACTTC. Amino acid sequence: CAIQSDWAAETQYF.

The J gene is TRBJ2-2, the V gene TRBV20-1, with D hard to call. This CDR3 is built from 13 residues. Germline CDR1 is DFQATT and CDR2 is SNEGSKA (reference sequence). DNA of the CDR3: TGCAGGGCTGAGCAGGACAACACCGGGGAGCTGTTTTTT. Protein product: CRAEQDNTGELFF.

The V and J genes are TRBV7-9 and TRBJ2-5, with 7 bases lining up with TRBD2. Germline V gives CDR1 SEHNR, CDR2 FQNEAQ (reference sequence). CDR3 length equals 14 residues. The J segment lost 1 base and the V segment lost 3 bases, leaving 2 bases of the junction unmatched. The CDR3, as DNA: TGTGCCAGCAGCTTTCGGGAGGCCCAAGAGACCCAGTACTTC. Its protein is CASSFREAQETQYF.

The V and J genes are TRBV5-4 and TRBJ2-5; 12 positions agree with TRBD2. There are 16 residues in the CDR3. In germline, CDR1 is SGHNT, CDR2 YYREEE (reference sequence). V dropped 3 bases and J dropped 4; count of bases not matched to a gene: 7. CDR3 sequence reads: CASSSSSGRALETQYF. In nucleotides, the CDR3 is TGTGCCAGCAGCTCCTCTAGCGGGAGGGCCCTAGAGACCCAGTACTTC.

The chain uses TRBV10-3 and TRBJ2-3, with no clear D. Germline V gene data show CDR1 as ENHRY and CDR2 as SYGVKD. This CDR3 comprises 12 residues. V was trimmed by 6 bases and J by 6 bases, leaving 10 bases between them. The CDR3, as DNA: TGTGCCATCAGCGCCGTCGGGGATACGCAGTATTTT. This translates into CAISAVGDTQYF.

This rearrangement joins TRBV20-1 to TRBJ2-7, with unresolved D. V lost 6 bases to trimming and J lost 1 base, with 22 bases between them. The germline CDR1 and CDR2 sequences are DFQATT and SNEGSKA (reference sequence). The length of the CDR3 is 16 residues. In nucleotides, the CDR3 is TGCAGTGCCACTACCCTCGGCCGCCTAGGGTCCTACGAGCAGTACTTC. It yields the protein CSATTLGRLGSYEQYF.

This clonotype was counted only a few times. This sequence joins TRBV7-2 and TRBJ2-2, with 11 bases lining up with TRBD2. Losses at the gene ends were 5 bases for V and 6 bases for J; bases not matched to a gene: 11. The CDR3 is 17 amino acids. In germline, CDR1 is SGHTA, CDR2 FQGNSA. CDR3 protein: CASSRSILAGESGELFF. The CDR3 coding sequence is TGTGCCAGCAGCCGATCCATACTAGCGGGAGAATCCGGGGAGCTGTTTTTT.

This clonotype was observed a handful of times. CDR3 region: CSSRTGVGDTQYF. The CDR3 DNA sequence: TGCAGCTCCCGGACAGGCGTGGGAGATACGCAGTATTTT. The V and J genes are TRBV29-1 and TRBJ2-3; TRBD1 matches 7 bases. Germline CDR1 and CDR2: SQVTM and ANQGSEA. The CDR3 has 13 residues. With V trimmed by 8 bases and J by 5 bases, 10 bases remained unmatched.

This clonotype was observed a single time. The chain uses TRBV4-3 and TRBJ2-7, with D possibly being TRBD2 (6 bases). Trimming shortened V by 0 bases and J by 6 bases, and 18 bases separated the two germline ends. This CDR3 has 16 residues. Germline V CDR1 and CDR2: LGHNA, YSLEER. Here the CDR3 DNA reads TGCGCCAGCAGCCAAGATAGGCGGCGGGATTTTCGCGAGCAGTACTTC. Its protein is CASSQDRRRDFREQYF.

This clonotype was recorded a few times. V and J are TRBV27 and TRBJ2-3; D ambiguous. The CDR3 runs to 16 residues. The germline V gene has CDR1 MNHEY and CDR2 SMNVEV (reference sequence). The V end lost 4 bases, the J end lost 1 base, and 15 bases lay between the germline ends. CDR3 amino acids: CASSSQWQAGTDTQYF. As DNA, the CDR3 is TGTGCCAGCAGTTCCCAGTGGCAGGCTGGCACAGATACGCAGTATTTT.